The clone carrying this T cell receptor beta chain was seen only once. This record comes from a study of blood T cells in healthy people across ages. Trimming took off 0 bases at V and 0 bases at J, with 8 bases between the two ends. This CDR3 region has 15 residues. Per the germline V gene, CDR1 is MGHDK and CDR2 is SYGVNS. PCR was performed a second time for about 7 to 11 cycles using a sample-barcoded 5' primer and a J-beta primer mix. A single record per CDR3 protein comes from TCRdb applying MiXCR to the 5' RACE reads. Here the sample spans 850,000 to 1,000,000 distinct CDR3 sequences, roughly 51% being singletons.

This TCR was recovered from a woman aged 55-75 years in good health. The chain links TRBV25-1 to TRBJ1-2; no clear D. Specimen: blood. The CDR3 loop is CASSEYPGANYGYTF. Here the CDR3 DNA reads TGTGCCAGCAGTGAATATCCAGGAGCTAACTATGGCTACACCTTC.